This T cell receptor (beta chain) was sequenced during a study of T cell responses to AZD1222 COVID-19 vaccine. Study-wide results and limits: In a largely white British group with more females than males, clonal diversity was possibly underestimated. At baseline, seropositivity was found in only six or seven AZD1222 recipients. After two AZD1222 doses, spike-specific TCR breadth and depth rose versus day 0.

This clone was counted once. The antigen is unknown. Germline-derived CDR1 and CDR2 are SEHNR and FQNEAQ (reference sequence). Trimming at V came to 4 bases and at J to 5 bases, leaving 4 bases not matched to a gene. This CDR3 is built from 14 residues. Clones were read by immunoSEQ multiplex PCR, and TCRdb kept only the in-frame ones, dropping some. The sample yields about 83,000 clones, 75% to 95% seen once. The chain combines TRBV7-9 with TRBJ2-2; 7 bases are shared with TRBD2. The TCR sequence derives from an adult in good health. The source material was peripheral blood, sampled on day 0 of MenACWY control vaccination. This chain's CDR3 is CASSSYGGTGELFF. The CDR3 DNA follows: TGTGCCAGCAGCTCCTACGGGGGGACCGGGGAGCTGTTTTTT. Combining the CDR3 with reference TRBV7-9 and TRBJ2-2 gives the whole variable domain DTGVSQNPRHKITKRGQNVTFRCDPISEHNRLYWYRQTLGQGPEFLTYFQNEAQLEKSRLLSDRFSAERPKGSFSTLEIQRTEQGDSAMYLCASSSYGGTGELFFGEGSRLTVL.